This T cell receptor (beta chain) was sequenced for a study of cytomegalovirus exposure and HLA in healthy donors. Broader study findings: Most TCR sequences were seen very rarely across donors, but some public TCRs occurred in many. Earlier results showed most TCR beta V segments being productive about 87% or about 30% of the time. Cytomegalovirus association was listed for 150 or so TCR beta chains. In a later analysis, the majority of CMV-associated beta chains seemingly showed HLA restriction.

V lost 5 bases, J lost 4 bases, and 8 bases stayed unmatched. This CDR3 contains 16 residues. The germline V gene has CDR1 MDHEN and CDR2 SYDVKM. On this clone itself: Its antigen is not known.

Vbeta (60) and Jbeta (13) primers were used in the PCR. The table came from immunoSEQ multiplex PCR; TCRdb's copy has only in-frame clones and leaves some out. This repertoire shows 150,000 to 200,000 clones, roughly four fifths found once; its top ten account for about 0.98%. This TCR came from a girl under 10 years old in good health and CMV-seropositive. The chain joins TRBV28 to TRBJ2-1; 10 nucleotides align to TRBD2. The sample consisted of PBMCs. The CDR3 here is CASSPQREGLYNEQFF. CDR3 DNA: TGTGCCAGCAGTCCCCAGCGGGAGGGCCTTTACAATGAGCAGTTCTTC. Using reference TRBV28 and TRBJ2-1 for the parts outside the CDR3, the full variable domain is DVKVTQSSRYLVKRTGEKVFLECVQDMDHENMFWYRQDPGLGLRLIYFSYDVKMKEKGDIPEGYSVSREKKERFSLILESASTNQTSMYLCASSPQREGLYNEQFFGPGTRLTVL.